A selection of T cell receptor beta chains follows, all from one sample in a study of T cells in localized non-small cell lung cancer. Sequencing used immunoSEQ multiplex PCR; TCRdb keeps in-frame clones, though not all of them. The table records about 1,600 clones, around 23% of them present only once. Sequenced material: normal lung tissue next to the tumor, taken before any cancer treatment. These receptors all come from a woman aged 40 to 75 with stage I lung adenocarcinoma. Each CDR3 is given with its conserved first and last residue. The order of the fields is V gene, D gene, clone size, J gene, CDR3 DNA, CDR3 protein. D genes are given only for firm matches. Size is stated for part of the rows, as once, few or many counts, or as a class when the clone is expanded.

v_call: TRBV9
d_call: TRBD1
clone_size: medium-sized
j_call: TRBJ1-1
cdr3_nt: TGTGCCAGCAGCGAGACAGGGGAGAGCACTGAAGCTTTCTTT
cdr3_aa: CASSETGESTEAFF

v_call: TRBV6-8
d_call: TRBD2
clone_size: NA
j_call: TRBJ2-2
cdr3_nt: TGTGCCAGCACGGGACTAGCGGAAACCGGGGAGCTGTTTTTT
cdr3_aa: CASTGLAETGELFF

v_call: TRBV30
d_call: NA
clone_size: NA
j_call: TRBJ1-1
cdr3_nt: TGTGTAGGGGAGCGGAACACTGAAGCTTTCTTT
cdr3_aa: CVGERNTEAFF

v_call: TRBV6-8
d_call: NA
clone_size: medium-sized
j_call: TRBJ1-2
cdr3_nt: TGTGCCAGCAGTGGAGCCCCCCAGGGTCCCGGCTACACCTTC
cdr3_aa: CASSGAPQGPGYTF

v_call: TRBV11-3
d_call: NA
clone_size: medium-sized
j_call: TRBJ1-2
cdr3_nt: TGTGCCAGCAGTCGGGTGGAGGGGCCGTACTATGGCTACACCTTC
cdr3_aa: CASSRVEGPYYGYTF

v_call: TRBV11-3
d_call: TRBD1
clone_size: medium-sized
j_call: TRBJ1-1
cdr3_nt: TGTGCCAGCAGCGTACAGGGGTTTGGCACTGAAGCTTTCTTT
cdr3_aa: CASSVQGFGTEAFF

v_call: TRBV6-8
d_call: NA
clone_size: few
j_call: TRBJ2-5
cdr3_nt: TGTGCCAGCAGCTCCCCTAGGGCCGCCTCGGAGACCCAGTACTTC
cdr3_aa: CASSSPRAASETQYF

v_call: TRBV6-8
d_call: TRBD1
clone_size: medium-sized
j_call: TRBJ2-7
cdr3_nt: TGTGCCAGCAGTGACCCCGGACAGGAGACCTACGAGCAGTACTTC
cdr3_aa: CASSDPGQETYEQYF

v_call: TRBV29-1
d_call: NA
clone_size: few
j_call: TRBJ1-1
cdr3_nt: TGCAGCGTTGGAGGTCAGGCTTTGAACACTGAAGCTTTCTTT
cdr3_aa: CSVGGQALNTEAFF

v_call: TRBV6-8
d_call: TRBD2
clone_size: few
j_call: TRBJ2-1
cdr3_nt: TGTGCCAGCAGTTATCCATCCCCTAGGGCGGGAGGAAACAATGAGCAGTTCTTC
cdr3_aa: CASSYPSPRAGGNNEQFF